This T cell receptor (beta chain) was sequenced during a study of T-cell reconstitution after alpha-beta-depleted transplantation in children. The CDR3 has 13 residues. Trimming removed 10 bases at V and 2 bases at J, with 9 bases between. Germline loops: CDR1 KGHSH, CDR2 LQKENI. Overall study results and limits: The high TCRbeta diversity at day 60 in some patients came from surviving recipient T cells and thymic progenitors. Expanded graft clones, several hundred of them, were reportedly the source of alpha-beta T cells about two months after transplant.

The table lists this clonotype with a few counts. Its antigen is currently unknown. During its preparation, the TCRbeta library received unique molecular identifiers. Via MiXCR, TCRdb re-called the PCR reads, giving one row per CDR3 protein. The table has 500,000 or so distinct CDR3 sequences, 9.5% to 12% seen once. This TCR was recovered from a female patient aged 2-9 years who had a stem cell transplant for aplastic anemia, so the T cells may come from the graft donor. The chain combines TRBV18 with TRBJ2-6; TRBD2 might be the D (5 bases). Sample: PBMCs, mostly from graft donor cells, taken 180 days after TCRalphabeta/CD19-depleted stem cell transplant. The CDR3 sequence is CANEGPGANVLTF. For the CDR3, the DNA is TGTGCCAACGAGGGTCCTGGGGCCAACGTCCTGACTTTC.